These 5 T cell receptor beta chains share one sample of origin, sequenced in a study of blood T cell repertoires in COVID-19. Sequencing was performed with immunoSEQ multiplex PCR; in TCRdb, only in-frame clones are kept and a portion is missing. This table has 380,000 or so clones, more than 70% appearing once. The sample was peripheral blood. These receptors were collected from a man aged 35 to 55 with acute or convalescent COVID-19.

The CDR3 DNA follows: TGTGCCTGGAGGGCCGGGACTAGCGGCTACGAGCAGTACTTC. Protein: CAWRAGTSGYEQYF. The chain has TRBV30 and TRBJ2-7; 11 bases map to TRBD2. Per germline, CDR1 GTSNPN and CDR2 SVGIG (reference sequence). V dropped 3 bases and J dropped 3; count of bases not matched to a gene: 4. The CDR3 has 14 amino acids.

This chain uses TRBV7-6 with TRBJ2-7; TRBD1 agrees at 7 bases. The CDR3 length is 12 residues. Germline trimming cut 3 bases from V and 6 bases from J; bases unmatched to any gene: 2. Per germline, CDR1 SGHVS and CDR2 FNYEAQ. CDR3: CASSLTGSEQYF. Written as DNA, the CDR3 is TGTGCCAGCAGCTTGACAGGGAGCGAGCAGTACTTC. The complete variable domain, with remaining parts taken from reference TRBV7-6 and TRBJ2-7, reads GAGVSQSPRYKVTKRGQDVALRCDPISGHVSLYWYRQALGQGPEFLTYFNYEAQQDKSGLPNDRFSAERPEGSISTLTIQRTEQRDSAMYRCASSLTGSEQYFGPGTRLTVT.

The V call is TRBV19, the J call TRBJ2-1; maybe TRBD2 (7 bases). Germline CDR1 and CDR2: LNHDA and SQIVND (reference sequence). The CDR3 totals 16 residues. V lost 4 bases to trimming and J lost 8 bases, with 21 bases between them. This CDR3 is CASSREWGGPSYEQFF. The CDR3 region has the DNA TGTGCCAGTAGTAGAGAGTGGGGGGGGCCTAGCTATGAGCAGTTCTTC.

This clone was observed a single time. V usage is TRBV28 and J usage is TRBJ2-3; D not resolved. This CDR3 has 14 residues. Trimming removed 3 bases at V and 2 bases at J, with 9 bases between. Germline CDR1 MDHEN, CDR2 SYDVKM. The CDR3 bases are TGTGCCAGCAGTTTTATGGAGACCACAGATACGCAGTATTTT. This gives the protein CASSFMETTDTQYF. Full variable domain (rest looked up from reference TRBV28 and TRBJ2-3): DVKVTQSSRYLVKRTGEKVFLECVQDMDHENMFWYRQDPGLGLRLIYFSYDVKMKEKGDIPEGYSVSREKKERFSLILESASTNQTSMYLCASSFMETTDTQYFGPGTRLTVL.

The rearrangement uses TRBV25-1 and TRBJ1-5, with D uncertain. V lost 4 bases, J lost 7 bases, and 14 bases lay in between. Germline V gene lookup returns CDR1 MGHDK and CDR2 SYGVNS. The CDR3 extends over 14 amino acids. In DNA, the CDR3 is TGTGCCAGCAGTGGCGGTTATGAGGGACAGCCCCAGCATTTT. Translated, it gives CASSGGYEGQPQHF.